These 13 T cell receptor beta chains were sequenced from one sample in a study of CD8 T cells in Susac syndrome. It was with random hexamers that 0.5 to 1 ug RNA was reverse transcribed. TCRdb passed the immunoSEQ multiplex PCR reads through MiXCR, listing each CDR3 protein once. The top ten hold roughly 0.14% of the sample, which has roughly 160,000 distinct CDR3 sequences, around 94% seen once. The source material was CD4+ T cells from PBMCs. The receptors shown here come from a human donor in good health.

The V gene is TRBV3-1, the J gene TRBJ2-7; D is unclear. Between the trimmed V and J ends, which lost 2 bases and 6 bases, there was a span of 14 bases. CDR1 LGHDT and CDR2 YNNKEL come from the germline V gene (reference sequence). The CDR3 is made up of 14 amino acids. CDR3 nucleotide sequence: TGTGCCAGCAGCCAAAGCCGGTCGAGTGCCGAGCAGTACTTC. This translates into CASSQSRSSAEQYF.

This sequence joins TRBV20-1 and TRBJ2-1; 10 bases map to TRBD2. V was clipped by 2 bases and J by 10 bases; unmatched bases: 2. Germline V gives CDR1 DFQATT, CDR2 SNEGSKA (reference sequence). The length of the CDR3 is 12 residues. The CDR3 DNA reads TGCAGTGCTAGACTAGCGGGGGACGAGCAGTTCTTC. Protein sequence: CSARLAGDEQFF.

The V and J genes are TRBV7-9 and TRBJ2-3; D gene unclear. In germline, CDR1 is SEHNR, CDR2 FQNEAQ (reference sequence). V was cut by 1 base and J by 6 bases, with 14 bases left in between. CDR3 length: 15 amino acids. The CDR3 coding sequence is TGTGCCAGCAGCTTAGGAGGCGGCTCCGGGGATACGCAGTATTTT. The encoded protein is CASSLGGGSGDTQYF.

J is TRBJ1-1 and V is TRBV7-9, with D unresolved. Germline CDR1 is SEHNR and CDR2 is FQNEAQ (reference sequence). V lost 5 bases to trimming and J lost 1 base, with 14 bases between them. The CDR3 sequence is 15 residues long. The CDR3 spells CASSIPRGTNTEAFF. DNA for the CDR3: TGTGCCAGCAGCATCCCTCGGGGAACGAACACTGAAGCTTTCTTT.

The rearrangement links TRBV5-1 to TRBJ2-1; D call uncertain. The CDR3 covers 12 residues. Trimming took off 3 bases at V and 5 bases at J, with 6 bases between the two ends. CDR1 is SGHRS and CDR2 is YFSETQ in the germline V gene. CDR3 protein: CASSWSNNEQFF. CDR3 bases: TGCGCCAGCAGCTGGTCAAACAATGAGCAGTTCTTC.

Only a few counts were recorded for this clonotype. V is TRBV12-3 or TRBV12-4 and J is TRBJ2-7; tentative D call: TRBD1 (6 bases). V lost 3 bases, J lost 2 bases, and 8 bases lay in between. The CDR3 covers 13 residues. For the CDR3, the DNA is TGTGCCAGCAGTTTGAAGGGGGCCTACGAGCAGTACTTC. This sequence encodes CASSLKGAYEQYF.

V is TRBV11-1 and J is TRBJ2-1; no definite D call. V was trimmed by 4 bases and J by 11 bases, leaving 12 bases between them. CDR1 is SGHAT, CDR2 FQDESV, per germline (reference sequence). This CDR3 is built from 12 residues. The CDR3 sequence: CASSSRRTQQFF. The CDR3 nucleotides are TGTGCCAGCAGCTCCCGCCGGACGCAGCAGTTCTTC.

The chain is built from TRBV24-1 and TRBJ2-6; unclear D gene. There are 13 residues in the CDR3. Germline V gene sequence: CDR1 KGHDR, CDR2 SFDVKD. Trimming cost V 9 bases and J 2 bases, with 7 bases left between them. The CDR3: CATGVAGANVLTF. DNA of the CDR3: TGTGCCACCGGGGTGGCTGGGGCCAACGTCCTGACTTTC.

The V and J genes are TRBV20-1 and TRBJ2-5; D not certain. The CDR3 loop spans 12 amino acids. Germline loops: CDR1 DFQATT, CDR2 SNEGSKA (reference sequence). The germline V and J ends were trimmed by 3 bases and 2 bases, with 7 bases remaining between them. CDR3 nucleotide sequence: TGCAGTGCTAGTGGGCAGCAAGAGACCCAGTACTTC. It codes for CSASGQQETQYF.

CDR3 coding DNA: TGTGCCAGCAGCCACGACAGTGGCTACACCTTC. This encodes CASSHDSGYTF. J is TRBJ1-2 and V is TRBV3-1; maybe TRBD1 (5 bases). This CDR3 spans 11 amino acids. V lost 3 bases and J 7 bases, leaving 6 bases between the germline ends. Germline V gene data show CDR1 as LGHDT and CDR2 as YNNKEL (reference sequence).

This clonotype was counted a single time. The chain uses TRBV5-1 and TRBJ2-5; TRBD2 matches 9 bases. CDR1 and CDR2 from the germline V gene are SGHRS and YFSETQ. The V gene end was trimmed by 4 bases and the J gene end by 2 bases; junction bases not matched to a gene: 9. The CDR3 runs 16 residues. CDR3 residues: CASSPGVAGVQETQYF. DNA of the CDR3: TGCGCCAGCAGCCCCGGGGTAGCGGGGGTTCAAGAGACCCAGTACTTC.

CDR3 nucleotide sequence: TGCAGCGTTGAGGGCAGGGGTAATGAAAAACTGTTTTTT. This codes for CSVEGRGNEKLFF. The rearrangement links TRBV29-1 to TRBJ1-4; TRBD1 is a possible D gene (6 bases). CDR3 size: 13 residues. Germline loops: CDR1 SQVTM, CDR2 ANQGSEA. V lost 3 bases and J 4 bases, leaving 9 bases between the germline ends.

J is TRBJ1-1 and V is TRBV3-1; D is ambiguous. The V gene lost 3 bases and the J gene lost 1 base, with 9 bases spanning the gap. The CDR3 is made up of 14 amino acids. In germline, CDR1 is LGHDT, CDR2 YNNKEL (reference sequence). CDR3 DNA: TGTGCCAGCAGCCACGAACTGGGGAACACTGAAGCTTTCTTT. It codes for CASSHELGNTEAFF.